This entry lists 25 T cell receptor beta chains sequenced from one sample in a study of cytomegalovirus exposure and HLA in healthy donors. Primers: 60 Vbeta forward and 13 Jbeta reverse. The repertoire was sequenced with immunoSEQ multiplex PCR; TCRdb's copy has only in-frame clones and lacks some. This repertoire shows 120,000 or so clones, about four fifths found once; its top ten account for nearly 9.5%. The sequenced sample consisted of PBMCs. The receptors here all came from a woman aged 50 to 60 in good health and CMV-seropositive.

The chain recombines TRBV29-1 with TRBJ1-4; tentative D call: TRBD1 (5 bases). The CDR3 length is 16 residues. The germline V gene has CDR1 SQVTM and CDR2 ANQGSEA. With 2 bases removed from V and 8 bases from J, the gap between germline ends came to 21 bases. The CDR3 bases are TGCAGCGTTGAATACGGTCCGGGGGGGTCCGGAGAAAAACTGTTTTTT. As protein: CSVEYGPGGSGEKLFF.

The sample holds a few counts of this clone. This chain uses TRBV10-3 with TRBJ2-1, with 8 bases identical to TRBD1. Germline CDR1 reads ENHRY; CDR2 reads SYGVKD. The trim removed 6 bases at V and 9 bases at J, leaving 10 bases unmatched. The CDR3 is 14 amino acids. CDR3 coding DNA: TGTGCCATCAGGAGACAGGGGTTGGCCGGTGAGCAGTTCTTC. Protein sequence: CAIRRQGLAGEQFF.

V and J are TRBV25-1 and TRBJ1-4, with D hard to call. This CDR3 is built from 15 residues. The germline V gene encodes CDR1 MGHDK and CDR2 SYGVNS. V was pared by 2 bases and J by 8 bases, with 15 bases between. In DNA, the CDR3 is TGTGCCAGCAGTGAAATAGGCCGGGTAGGCGAAAAACTGTTTTTT. Its protein is CASSEIGRVGEKLFF.

The chain combines TRBV11-3 with TRBJ1-1, with D possibly matching TRBD1 (6 bases). The CDR3 runs 12 residues. Germline V lookup: CDR1 SGHNT, CDR2 YENEEA. V lost 4 bases, J lost 10 bases, and 13 bases lay in between. In DNA, the CDR3 is TGTGCCAGCAGCTACACAGGGAGGGGAGCTTTCTTT. It translates to CASSYTGRGAFF.

This sequence joins TRBV5-4 and TRBJ2-7; 9 bases fit TRBD1. V shed 0 bases and J 8 bases; nucleotides not matched to a gene: 9. The germline gives CDR1 SGHNT, CDR2 YYREEE (reference sequence). CDR3 length equals 15 residues. The CDR3 DNA reads as TGTGCCAGCAGCTTGGGGGGACAGGGTGCCGGCAAGCAGTACTTC. Residues: CASSLGGQGAGKQYF.

This clone turned up a few times. The V gene is TRBV5-4, the J gene TRBJ1-1; TRBD1 agrees at 8 bases. The CDR3 totals 14 residues. V lost 4 bases to trimming and J lost 3 bases; unmatched junction nucleotides: 5. Germline V gene lookup returns CDR1 SGHNT and CDR2 YYREEE (reference sequence). The CDR3 spells CASSSTGGDTEAFF. CDR3 nucleotide sequence: TGTGCCAGCAGCAGTACAGGGGGGGACACTGAAGCTTTCTTT.

The chain has TRBV7-9 and TRBJ2-5; a weak D match, TRBD1 (6 bases). Germline lookup yields CDR1 SEHNR and CDR2 FQNEAQ (reference sequence). This CDR3 region has 14 residues. The V gene lost 10 bases and the J gene lost 0 bases, with 15 bases spanning the gap. The CDR3 here is CATSGTTYQETQYF. The CDR3 DNA reads TGTGCCACCTCCGGGACAACGTACCAAGAGACCCAGTACTTC.

The chain is built from TRBV6-1 and TRBJ2-5; possible D gene TRBD2, 5 bases. This CDR3 contains 15 residues. CDR1 and CDR2 (germline): MNHNS, SASEGT. Trimming shortened V by 6 bases and J by 4 bases, and 18 bases separated the two germline ends. CDR3 in DNA: TGTGCCAGCAGCCTAGCCGCCCTCCCTCCAGAGACCCAGTACTTC. Its protein is CASSLAALPPETQYF.

The chain has TRBV5-1 and TRBJ2-1; 8 bases line up with TRBD1. The V segment lost 4 bases and the J segment 8 bases; nucleotides outside the gene matches: 11. The germline V gene encodes CDR1 SGHRS and CDR2 YFSETQ. The CDR3 is made up of 15 amino acids. The CDR3: CASSPSRGLRDEQFF. In DNA form, the CDR3 reads TGCGCCAGCAGCCCTAGCAGGGGGCTGAGGGATGAGCAGTTCTTC.

The chain is built from TRBV9 and TRBJ1-2; 7 bases are a match to TRBD1. Per germline, CDR1 SGDLS and CDR2 YYNGEE. CDR3 size: 14 residues. V lost 4 bases to trimming and J lost 5 bases; unmatched junction nucleotides: 8. CDR3 region: CASSPGTAGYGYTF. The CDR3, as DNA: TGTGCCAGCAGCCCCGGGACAGCCGGTTATGGCTACACCTTC. The whole variable domain, filled in from reference TRBV9 and TRBJ1-2, reads DSGVTQTPKHLITATGQRVTLRCSPRSGDLSVYWYQQSLDQGLQFLIQYYNGEERAKGNILERFSAQQFPDLHSELNLSSLELGDSALYFCASSPGTAGYGYTFGSGTRLTVV.

The gene calls are TRBV13 and TRBJ2-2; D unresolved. V dropped 2 bases and J dropped 10 bases, with 5 bases sitting between them. CDR1 PRHDT and CDR2 FYEKMQ come from the germline V gene (reference sequence). The CDR3 is 11 amino acids. CDR3 in amino acids: CASSLSVELFF. CDR3 bases: TGTGCCAGCAGCTTATCGGTGGAGCTGTTTTTT. The full variable domain, with the rest looked up from reference TRBV13 and TRBJ2-2, is AAGVIQSPRHLIKEKRETATLKCYPIPRHDTVYWYQQGPGQDPQFLISFYEKMQSDKGSIPDRFSAQQFSDYHSELNMSSLELGDSALYFCASSLSVELFFGEGSRLTVL.

The V gene is TRBV7-8, the J gene TRBJ2-7; D is possibly TRBD1 (6 bases). CDR1 is SGHVS, CDR2 FQNEAQ, per germline. CDR3 length: 15 residues. The V end lost 5 bases, the J end lost 2 bases, and 16 bases lay between the germline ends. CDR3 protein: CASSRQGSRAYEQYF. The DNA of the CDR3 is TGTGCCAGCAGCCGCCAGGGGAGCAGGGCCTACGAGCAGTACTTC. The variable domain in full, completed from reference TRBV7-8 and TRBJ2-7, reads GAGVSQSPRYKVAKRGQDVALRCDPISGHVSLFWYQQALGQGPEFLTYFQNEAQLDKSGLPSDRFFAERPEGSVSTLKIQRTQQEDSAVYLCASSRQGSRAYEQYFGPGTRLTVT.

This clone was seen once. The J gene is TRBJ1-1, the V gene TRBV15; D perhaps matches TRBD1 (6 bases). The length of the CDR3 is 15 residues. Trimming left V 0 bases short and J 7 bases short, with 15 bases between. Per germline, CDR1 LNHNV and CDR2 YYDKDF (reference sequence). The CDR3 region has the DNA TGTGCCACCAGCAGAGACCGGGGGGGGGCAGATGAAGCTTTCTTT. Translating it yields CATSRDRGGADEAFF.

This clone has a handful of counts. The V gene is TRBV7-2, the J gene TRBJ2-7, with 7 bases matching TRBD1. This CDR3 has 13 residues. CDR1 and CDR2 from the germline V gene are SGHTA and FQGNSA. The junction had 8 bases not matched to a gene; V was cut back by 5 bases and J by 7 bases. In DNA, the CDR3 is TGTGCCAGCAGCGGACAGGTCTCGGGGGAGCAGTACTTC. This codes for CASSGQVSGEQYF.

The rearrangement links TRBV7-2 to TRBJ2-5; 9 bases fit TRBD2. The CDR3 is 17 residues long. Trimming took 6 bases from V and 2 from J; bases not matched to a gene: 13. CDR1 is SGHTA, CDR2 FQGNSA, per germline. CDR3 residues: CASSPPGQRGAQETQYF. In DNA, the CDR3 is TGTGCCAGCAGTCCCCCAGGGCAGCGGGGGGCTCAAGAGACCCAGTACTTC.

Only one count was recorded for this clone. The J gene is TRBJ2-2, the V gene TRBV7-9, with a weak D call TRBD1 (7 bases). The CDR3 length is 17 residues. Trimming pared 0 bases from V and 4 bases from J, leaving 15 bases between. Per germline, CDR1 SEHNR and CDR2 FQNEAQ (reference sequence). As DNA, the CDR3 is TGTGCCAGCAGCTTAGCGCTCATTCAGGGGGGCACCGGGGAGCTGTTTTTT. It specifies CASSLALIQGGTGELFF.

V is TRBV19 and J is TRBJ2-3, with TRBD1 identical over 7 bases. CDR3 length: 11 residues. V lost 8 bases and J lost 7; bases outside the gene matches: 3. CDR1 is LNHDA and CDR2 is SQIVND in the germline V gene (reference sequence). CDR3 region: CASGTVNTQYF. DNA for the CDR3: TGTGCCAGTGGGACAGTGAATACGCAGTATTTT.

This clone was picked up one time. The V gene is TRBV5-6, the J gene TRBJ1-2; perhaps TRBD1 as D (5 bases). Germline CDR1 reads SGHDT; CDR2 reads YYEEEE. CDR3 length equals 14 residues. Trimming pared 0 bases from V and 5 bases from J, leaving 11 bases between. The chain's CDR3 is CASSLEQAEYGYTF. DNA for the CDR3: TGTGCCAGCAGCTTGGAACAGGCCGAGTATGGCTACACCTTC.

This clone is a singleton in its sample. The CDR3 DNA follows: TGTGCCAGCAGTACCCGCCAGGGGCAGGGGGCGGAGAGCTCCTACAATGAGCAGTTCTTC. It yields the protein CASSTRQGQGAESSYNEQFF. This rearrangement joins TRBV27 to TRBJ2-1; 8 bases match TRBD1. The trim removed 5 bases at V and 0 bases at J, leaving 18 bases unmatched. The CDR3 is 20 residues long. Germline lookup yields CDR1 MNHEY and CDR2 SMNVEV (reference sequence).

The chain joins TRBV19 to TRBJ1-1; weak D call: TRBD1 (6 bases). Germline V gives CDR1 LNHDA, CDR2 SQIVND (reference sequence). This CDR3 region has 14 residues. V lost 4 bases and J lost 5, with 14 bases in between. CDR3 nucleotides: TGTGCCAGTAGTACCAGGGGCCCTCGTACTGAAGCTTTCTTT. Translation: CASSTRGPRTEAFF.

The gene calls are TRBV4-3 and TRBJ1-3; no firm D call. CDR3 size: 15 residues. Germline assignment: CDR1 LGHNA and CDR2 YSLEER. The ends were cut back, 0 bases at V and 1 base at J, with 7 bases in the middle. The CDR3 sequence is CASSQDTESGNTIYF. CDR3 DNA sequence: TGCGCCAGCAGCCAAGATACTGAGTCTGGAAACACCATATATTTT.

The chain couples TRBV7-2 to TRBJ2-7; a possible D gene is TRBD2 (6 bases). This CDR3 is built from 16 residues. V was trimmed by 1 base and J by 9 bases, leaving 22 bases between them. Germline V lookup: CDR1 SGHTA, CDR2 FQGNSA. This CDR3 reads CASSLGGSAGRRGQYF. Written as DNA, the CDR3 is TGTGCCAGCAGCTTAGGAGGCTCGGCGGGACGGAGAGGGCAGTACTTC.

This chain uses TRBV4-1 with TRBJ2-1, with 11 bases fitting TRBD2. CDR1 and CDR2 (germline): MGHRA, YSYEKL. This CDR3 comprises 17 residues. The junction had 10 bases not matched to a gene; V was cut back by 4 bases and J by 5 bases. The CDR3 loop is CASSLPVSGRAHNEQFF. Written as DNA, the CDR3 is TGCGCCAGCAGCCTTCCCGTTAGCGGGAGGGCCCACAATGAGCAGTTCTTC.

This chain joins TRBV7-2 and TRBJ1-1; D possibly corresponds to TRBD1 (6 bases). With 5 bases removed from V and 0 bases from J, the gap between germline ends came to 16 bases. Germline V gene lookup returns CDR1 SGHTA and CDR2 FQGNSA. The CDR3 loop spans 16 amino acids. Here the CDR3 DNA reads TGTGCCAGCAGCCCACAGGGTCTCTACATGAACACTGAAGCTTTCTTT. It specifies CASSPQGLYMNTEAFF.

V gene TRBV11-3 combines with J gene TRBJ2-5, with 8 bases matching TRBD2. Germline CDR1 reads SGHNT; CDR2 reads YENEEA. The CDR3 length is 16 residues. Trimming removed 5 bases from V and 4 bases from J; junction bases left unmatched: 12. The CDR3 nucleotides read TGTGCCAGCAGCCGGGGGGGAGAATTGGGAAGAGAGACCCAGTACTTC. Translation: CASSRGGELGRETQYF.